The 9 T cell receptor beta chains below all came from one sample that was sequenced in a study of long-term antiretroviral therapy in people with HIV. A v3.0 immunoSEQ assay was performed at survey level. Measured with immunoSEQ multiplex PCR; TCRdb has only the in-frame clones, and not every one. Here the sample spans just under 20,000 clones, 76% being singletons. Material: unsorted PBMCs, obtained 0.5 years before starting antiretroviral therapy. These receptors were collected from a man aged 18 to 29 with HIV.

The chain couples TRBV7-9 to TRBJ2-7, with a weak D call TRBD2 (6 bases). Germline CDR1 and CDR2: SEHNR and FQNEAQ (reference sequence). CDR3 length: 14 residues. Trimming took 5 bases from V and 3 from J, leaving 14 bases between them. The CDR3 here is CASSTPGDRYEQYF. The CDR3 DNA follows: TGTGCCAGCAGCACCCCGGGGGACCGCTACGAGCAGTACTTC.

V usage is TRBV7-9 and J usage is TRBJ2-5; TRBD2 aligns across 7 bases. The CDR3 is 13 residues long. Per germline, CDR1 SEHNR and CDR2 FQNEAQ (reference sequence). V lost 5 bases and J lost 7; bases outside the gene matches: 7. CDR3 coding DNA: TGTGCCAGCAGCCAAGGGGACTACGGGACCCAGTACTTC. Translating gives CASSQGDYGTQYF.

The CDR3 region has the DNA TGTGCCAGCAGCGAACCGGGCCGAGGAGAGACCCAGTACTTC. It encodes CASSEPGRGETQYF. This sequence joins TRBV9 and TRBJ2-5; D ambiguous. V dropped 3 bases and J dropped 4 bases, with 13 bases sitting between them. Per the germline V gene, CDR1 is SGDLS and CDR2 is YYNGEE. The CDR3 has 14 amino acids.

J is TRBJ1-1 and V is TRBV7-8, with 7 bases that match TRBD1. The germline gives CDR1 SGHVS, CDR2 FQNEAQ. J was trimmed by 3 bases and V by 4 bases; bases with no gene match: 8. The CDR3 runs to 15 residues. CDR3 DNA: TGTGCCAGCAGCTCACAGGGGAAAAGGGACACTGAAGCTTTCTTT. It codes for CASSSQGKRDTEAFF.

The chain joins TRBV9 to TRBJ1-1; TRBD1 aligns across 9 bases. Losses at the gene ends were 0 bases for V and 4 bases for J; bases not matched to a gene: 7. CDR3 length: 16 residues. Germline values: CDR1 SGDLS, CDR2 YYNGEE. The CDR3 here is CASSVDSTGGSTEAFF. The CDR3 DNA follows: TGTGCCAGCAGCGTAGACTCGACAGGGGGAAGCACTGAAGCTTTCTTT.

This sequence joins TRBV9 and TRBJ1-4; no definite D call. Trimming took 4 bases from V and 5 from J, leaving 21 bases between them. This CDR3 has 17 amino acids. CDR1 and CDR2 (germline): SGDLS, YYNGEE. The CDR3: CASSRETGDFLNEKLFF. DNA of the CDR3: TGTGCCAGCAGCCGAGAAACGGGAGATTTTTTAAATGAAAAACTGTTTTTT.

The rearrangement uses TRBV6-5 and TRBJ2-3; D is perhaps TRBD1 or TRBD2 (5 bases each). This CDR3 has 14 amino acids. The germline gives CDR1 MNHEY, CDR2 SVGAGI. Between the trimmed V and J ends, which lost 5 bases and 4 bases, there was a span of 13 bases. The CDR3 sequence is CASSRGATSDTQYF. The CDR3 DNA reads as TGTGCCAGCAGTCGAGGGGCGACTTCAGATACGCAGTATTTT.

This clone was observed a handful of times. This chain connects TRBV16 to TRBJ1-1, with D possibly matching TRBD1 (6 bases). V was cut by 4 bases and J by 1 base, with 7 bases left in between. CDR1 and CDR2 from the germline V gene are KGHSY and FQNENV. This CDR3 comprises 13 residues. CDR3 DNA sequence: TGTGCCAGCAGCCGACAGGCGAACACTGAAGCTTTCTTT. It yields the protein CASSRQANTEAFF.

This clone has only a few counts. The genes are TRBV5-6 and TRBJ2-7; possible D gene TRBD1, 6 bases. CDR3 length: 11 amino acids. V lost 5 bases and J 3 bases, leaving 6 bases between the germline ends. Germline CDR1 SGHDT, CDR2 YYEEEE. CDR3 sequence reads: CASRGGYEQYF. The CDR3 DNA reads as TGTGCCAGCAGAGGGGGCTACGAGCAGTACTTC.